The 27 T cell receptor beta chains reported below all come from one sample, sequenced in a study of OX40 agonist ivuxolimab in advanced cancers. To prepare the library, the immunoSEQ multiplex PCR assay was applied. TCRdb's version of the immuneACCESS table is confined to in-frame rearrangements and falls short of the full clone set. An unresolved V gene accounts for under half of the shortfall where checked; the remainder is of unknown origin. Recorded for this sample are about 50,000 clones; 70% to 90% of them occurred a single time. The ten largest clones add up to approximately 2.8% of the sample. The sequencing used CD4+ or CD8+ T cells sorted from blood, collected in a trial of the OX40 agonist ivuxolimab. These receptors all stem from an adult with an advanced solid tumor such as melanoma, head and neck, liver or kidney cancer.

This clone has a handful of counts. This chain uses TRBV18 with TRBJ1-3; D is possibly TRBD1 (6 bases). Per the germline V gene, CDR1 is KGHSH and CDR2 is LQKENI. Trimming took off 0 bases at V and 3 bases at J, with 9 bases between the two ends. The CDR3 covers 15 residues. The CDR3 nucleotides read TGTGCCAGCTCACCACCCACAGGGTTTGGAAACACCATATATTTT. As protein: CASSPPTGFGNTIYF. Drawing the rest from reference TRBV18 and TRBJ1-3, the complete variable domain is NAGVMQNPRHLVRRRGQEARLRCSPMKGHSHVYWYRQLPEEGLKFMVYLQKENIIDESGMPKERFSAEFPKEGPSILRIQQVVRGDSAAYFCASSPPTGFGNTIYFGEGSWLTVV.

The chain has TRBV2 and TRBJ1-2, with TRBD1 identical over 7 bases. The CDR3 runs to 15 residues. Trimming at V came to 4 bases and at J to 3 bases, leaving 8 bases not matched to a gene. Germline V CDR1 and CDR2: SNHLY, FYNNEI. The CDR3 nucleotides are TGTGCCAGCAGTGCGGAACAGGGGTTTGACTATGGCTACACCTTC. Its protein is CASSAEQGFDYGYTF.

This clone came up once. The chain links TRBV7-3 to TRBJ2-3; 9 bases map to TRBD1. The junction had 4 bases not matched to a gene; V was cut back by 8 bases and J by 4 bases. Germline CDR1 reads SGHTA; CDR2 reads FQGTGA. The length of the CDR3 is 13 residues. The CDR3 region is CASGDREADTQYF. CDR3 nucleotide sequence: TGTGCCAGCGGGGACAGGGAAGCAGATACGCAGTATTTT.

The chain links TRBV11-2 to TRBJ2-2, with unresolved D. This CDR3 is built from 13 residues. Germline lookup yields CDR1 SGHAT and CDR2 FQNNGV. V lost 2 bases and J 1 base, leaving 2 bases between the germline ends. Written as DNA, the CDR3 is TGTGCCAGCAGCTTACTGAACACCGGGGAGCTGTTTTTT. Its protein product is CASSLLNTGELFF.

This clone is a singleton in its sample. The V and J genes are TRBV7-7 and TRBJ1-1, with D possibly being TRBD1 (5 bases). In germline, CDR1 is SSHAT, CDR2 FNYEAQ (reference sequence). This CDR3 spans 16 amino acids. Trimming pared 5 bases from V and 13 bases from J, leaving 29 bases between. The CDR3 reads CASSPVPRRGTTEIFF. CDR3 in DNA: TGTGCCAGCAGCCCTGTGCCCAGGCGTGGGACCACTGAGATTTTCTTT.

Notes on this clone: One end of the junction varies from germline; a read error may be responsible. The rearrangement uses TRBV7-9 and TRBJ2-4, with TRBD2 matching 10 bases. The CDR3 contains 15 residues. The V gene's germline CDR1 is SEHNR and CDR2 FQNEAQ (reference sequence). The CDR3 coding sequence is TGTGCCAGCAGCTCGAGCGGGGGGGCCAGAAACATTCAGTACTTC. This codes for CASSSSGGARNIQYF.

The V call is TRBV30, the J call TRBJ2-1; D is possibly TRBD1 or TRBD2 (5 bases each). CDR1 and CDR2 (germline): GTSNPN, SVGIG (reference sequence). The CDR3 contains 15 residues. Trimming pared 4 bases from V and 2 bases from J, leaving 15 bases between. The CDR3 protein is CAWKKLGETYNEQFF. CDR3 bases: TGTGCCTGGAAAAAACTAGGGGAAACCTACAATGAGCAGTTCTTC.

This CDR3 reads CASSRYAYNEQFF. CDR3 sequence (DNA): TGCGCCAGCAGCCGATACGCCTACAATGAGCAGTTCTTC. The chain links TRBV5-1 to TRBJ2-1; D gene unclear. The CDR3 length is 13 residues. Per germline, CDR1 SGHRS and CDR2 YFSETQ. Trimming cost V 4 bases and J 2 bases, with 7 bases left between them.

V is TRBV19 and J is TRBJ1-6; 7 nucleotides line up with TRBD1. This CDR3 has 16 amino acids. CDR1 and CDR2 (germline): LNHDA, SQIVND (reference sequence). Losses at the gene ends were 6 bases for V and 2 bases for J; bases not matched to a gene: 7. In DNA, the CDR3 is TGTGCCAGTAGAACCCGACAGGGACCCTATAATTCACCCCTCCACTTT. The encoded protein is CASRTRQGPYNSPLHF.

The CDR3, as DNA: TGTGCCAGCAGTTTTATGACAGGGGGCTACTATGGCTACACCTTC. Residues: CASSFMTGGYYGYTF. This chain connects TRBV27 to TRBJ1-2; 10 bases map to TRBD1. The germline CDR1 and CDR2 sequences are MNHEY and SMNVEV (reference sequence). The CDR3 has 15 residues. The ends lost 3 bases at V and 3 bases at J; junction bases unmatched: 4.

The V call is TRBV7-3, the J call TRBJ1-1; TRBD1 is a possible D gene (5 bases). The CDR3 contains 13 residues. Germline CDR1 SGHTA, CDR2 FQGTGA. Trimming stripped 5 bases from V and 5 bases from J, with 12 bases between. The CDR3: CASSPQGGTEAFF. The CDR3 DNA follows: TGTGCCAGCAGCCCCCAGGGAGGGACTGAAGCTTTCTTT.

This chain connects TRBV5-1 to TRBJ2-3; 9 bases fit TRBD1. The CDR3 consists of 16 residues. From germline, CDR1 is SGHRS and CDR2 YFSETQ. Unmatched junction bases numbered 8, after V lost 4 bases and J lost 2 bases. DNA of the CDR3: TGCGCCAGCAGCACGGGACAGGGATCGGCCACAGATACGCAGTATTTT. Residues: CASSTGQGSATDTQYF.

CDR3 loop: CASSQRKGGGAANANYGYTF. The CDR3, as DNA: TGTGCCAGCAGCCAGCGAAAAGGGGGGGGAGCGGCAAACGCTAACTATGGCTACACCTTC. This sequence joins TRBV21-1 and TRBJ1-2. TRBV21-1 is termed a pseudogene. The CDR3 loop spans 20 amino acids.

The V call is TRBV10-3, the J call TRBJ2-1, with D perhaps TRBD2 (5 bases). Germline CDR1 is ENHRY and CDR2 is SYGVKD. Trimming cost V 3 bases and J 6 bases, with 30 bases left between them. The CDR3 has 20 residues. The CDR3 here is CAISDHPPLEQYGVRNEQFF. CDR3 DNA sequence: TGTGCCATCAGTGATCACCCTCCACTAGAACAGTATGGGGTACGCAATGAGCAGTTCTTC.

There are a few counts of this clone. V is TRBV5-1 and J is TRBJ1-1; TRBD1 agrees at 8 bases. The trim removed 7 bases at V and 5 bases at J, leaving 10 bases unmatched. Germline CDR1 is SGHRS and CDR2 is YFSETQ. The CDR3 contains 14 residues. CDR3 sequence: CASGLTGDETEAFF. CDR3 DNA: TGCGCCAGCGGACTGACAGGGGATGAAACTGAAGCTTTCTTT.

The rearrangement links TRBV11-3 to TRBJ1-1; D remains unclear. V was pared by 8 bases and J by 1 base, with 8 bases between. Germline CDR1 and CDR2: SGHNT and YENEEA. The CDR3 totals 12 residues. CDR3 sequence (DNA): TGTGCCAGCTCCCGGGGGAACACTGAAGCTTTCTTT. Protein product: CASSRGNTEAFF.

The rearrangement links TRBV5-1 to TRBJ1-6; the D is unclear. V was cut by 4 bases and J by 6 bases, with 11 bases left in between. The CDR3 spans 14 residues. CDR1 and CDR2 from the germline V gene are SGHRS and YFSETQ. The CDR3 DNA reads TGCGCCAGCAGCGACCGGGCCTCTAATTCACCCCTCCACTTT. This codes for CASSDRASNSPLHF.

The chain has TRBV30 and TRBJ1-1; D may be TRBD1 (5 bases). The germline V gene encodes CDR1 GTSNPN and CDR2 SVGIG (reference sequence). The germline V and J ends were trimmed by 0 bases and 4 bases, with 12 bases remaining between them. The CDR3 totals 14 residues. CDR3 DNA: TGTGCCTGGAGTGTACGGGGGGGGGTCACTGAAGCTTTCTTT. It translates to CAWSVRGGVTEAFF.

This chain joins TRBV4-2 and TRBJ2-3; 13 positions agree with TRBD2. CDR1 and CDR2 (germline): LGHNA, YNFKEQ. The J segment lost 5 bases and the V segment lost 1 base, leaving 0 bases of the junction unmatched. CDR3 size: 15 residues. The CDR3: CASSQGLAGGDTQYF. The CDR3 nucleotides are TGTGCCAGCAGCCAAGGACTAGCGGGGGGAGATACGCAGTATTTT.

The V call is TRBV18, the J call TRBJ1-1; no reliable D call. In germline, CDR1 is KGHSH, CDR2 LQKENI. Trimming took off 3 bases at V and 2 bases at J, with 10 bases between the two ends. This CDR3 has 14 amino acids. CDR3 bases: TGTGCCAGCTCACCGGGTCGGGATAACACTGAAGCTTTCTTT. It translates to CASSPGRDNTEAFF.

The chain has TRBV4-3 and TRBJ2-3; tentatively, D is TRBD2 (6 bases). The ends were cut back, 3 bases at V and 6 bases at J, with 16 bases in the middle. Germline assignment: CDR1 LGHNA and CDR2 YSLEER. The CDR3 runs 15 residues. The CDR3 DNA follows: TGCGCCAGCAGCCAGGAAAGGAGGGTTTTCGATACGCAGTATTTT. This translates into CASSQERRVFDTQYF.

The rearrangement links TRBV7-3 to TRBJ1-1; no firm D call. The V gene's germline CDR1 is SGHTA and CDR2 FQGTGA. This CDR3 spans 14 amino acids. Trimming shortened V by 5 bases and J by 1 base, and 11 bases separated the two germline ends. CDR3 DNA: TGTGCCAGCAGCATATCCGGGGAGAACACTGAAGCTTTCTTT. Translated, it gives CASSISGENTEAFF. The variable domain in full, with the rest retrieved from reference TRBV7-3 and TRBJ1-1, is GAGVSQTPSNKVTEKGKYVELRCDPISGHTALYWYRQSLGQGPEFLIYFQGTGAADDSGLPNDRFFAVRPEGSVSTLKIQRTERGDSAVYLCASSISGENTEAFFGQGTRLTVV.

The rearrangement links TRBV27 to TRBJ2-5; the D call may be TRBD1 or TRBD2 (6 bases each). Germline lookup yields CDR1 MNHEY and CDR2 SMNVEV (reference sequence). The CDR3 is 13 residues long. V lost 2 bases and J 5 bases, leaving 9 bases between the germline ends. CDR3 nucleotides: TGTGCCAGCAGTTTAGGGGGGCTTGAGACCCAGTACTTC. Its protein product is CASSLGGLETQYF.

The chain has TRBV5-1 and TRBJ2-3, with 7 bases that match TRBD2. The CDR3 loop spans 16 amino acids. V lost 1 base, J lost 3 bases, and 8 bases stayed unmatched. Germline assignment: CDR1 SGHRS and CDR2 YFSETQ. CDR3 amino acids: CASSLLPRGGTDTQYF. As DNA, the CDR3 is TGCGCCAGCAGCTTGCTACCTAGGGGAGGGACAGATACGCAGTATTTT.

This sequence joins TRBV2 and TRBJ1-2, with no clear D. Between the trimmed V and J ends, which lost 1 base and 9 bases, there was a span of 15 bases. CDR3 length: 14 amino acids. Germline V gene data show CDR1 as SNHLY and CDR2 as FYNNEI. CDR3 bases: TGTGCCAGCAGTGAAGATGGACGCCTGTCCTGCTACACCTTC. Translating it yields CASSEDGRLSCYTF.

This clone occurred once. This chain uses TRBV29-1 with TRBJ2-3, with 10 bases matching TRBD1. V dropped 0 bases and J dropped 2; count of bases not matched to a gene: 8. The CDR3 covers 17 residues. Germline CDR1 is SQVTM and CDR2 is ANQGSEA. CDR3 DNA: TGCAGCGTTGAAGATAGCGGCGGGACAGGGGCCACAGATACGCAGTATTTT. Translation: CSVEDSGGTGATDTQYF.

The rearrangement uses TRBV30 and TRBJ1-1; no firm D call. The V and J ends lost 0 bases and 6 bases respectively, with 8 bases between them. CDR1 is GTSNPN and CDR2 is SVGIG in the germline V gene (reference sequence). CDR3 length: 12 amino acids. The CDR3 DNA follows: TGTGCCTGGAGTGTACTTGGGTCTGAAGCTTTCTTT. It specifies CAWSVLGSEAFF. The full variable domain, its missing parts supplied by reference TRBV30 and TRBJ1-1, is SQTIHQWPATLVQPVGSPLSLECTVEGTSNPNLYWYRQAAGRGLQLLFYSVGIGQISSEVPQNLSASRPQDRQFILSSKKLLLSDSGFYLCAWSVLGSEAFFGQGTRLTVV.